This T cell receptor (beta chain) is drawn from a study of blood T cell repertoires in COVID-19. This CDR3 spans 17 amino acids. Using immunoSEQ multiplex PCR, the repertoire was profiled, and TCRdb retains in-frame clones only, with some absent. Among roughly 120,000 clones, approximately 79% were seen once, and the ten largest hold 16%. Sample: peripheral blood. The chain links TRBV21-1 to TRBJ1-4. TRBV21-1 is designated a pseudogene. This TCR came from an elderly woman with active or convalescent COVID-19. The CDR3 DNA follows: TGTGCCAGCAGGTCAAACGGGGGGAGGCCGCCTAATGAAAAACTGTTTTTT. Translating gives CASRSNGGRPPNEKLFF.